The source of this T cell receptor (beta chain) is a study of control samples from healthy donors and cancer patients. This clone was counted a few times. The CDR3 is made up of 12 amino acids. The V and J ends lost 6 bases and 5 bases respectively, with 9 bases between them. Germline V gene data show CDR1 as SNHLY and CDR2 as FYNNEI. Clones were read by immunoSEQ multiplex PCR, and TCRdb kept only the in-frame ones, dropping some. The data hold under 200,000 clones, with about 86% observed a single time. The chain combines TRBV2 with TRBJ2-3; D might be TRBD2 (5 bases). The clonotype comes from a woman aged 25-40 years in good health. Sequencing input: blood. Here the CDR3 reads CASRTGLDTQYF. The CDR3 DNA reads TGTGCCAGCAGAACGGGGTTAGATACGCAGTATTTT.